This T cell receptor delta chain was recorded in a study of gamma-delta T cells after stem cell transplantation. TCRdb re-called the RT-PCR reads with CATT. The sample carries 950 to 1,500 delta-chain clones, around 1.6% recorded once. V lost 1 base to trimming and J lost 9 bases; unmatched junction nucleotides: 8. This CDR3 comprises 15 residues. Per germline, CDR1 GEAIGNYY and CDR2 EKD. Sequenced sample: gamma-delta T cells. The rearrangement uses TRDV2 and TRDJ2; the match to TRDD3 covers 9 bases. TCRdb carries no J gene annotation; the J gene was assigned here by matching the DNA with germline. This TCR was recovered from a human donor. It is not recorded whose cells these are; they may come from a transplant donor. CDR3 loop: CACDTWGINGTQLFF. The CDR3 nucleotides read TGTGCCTGTGACACTTGGGGGATAAACGGGACACAACTCTTCTTT.